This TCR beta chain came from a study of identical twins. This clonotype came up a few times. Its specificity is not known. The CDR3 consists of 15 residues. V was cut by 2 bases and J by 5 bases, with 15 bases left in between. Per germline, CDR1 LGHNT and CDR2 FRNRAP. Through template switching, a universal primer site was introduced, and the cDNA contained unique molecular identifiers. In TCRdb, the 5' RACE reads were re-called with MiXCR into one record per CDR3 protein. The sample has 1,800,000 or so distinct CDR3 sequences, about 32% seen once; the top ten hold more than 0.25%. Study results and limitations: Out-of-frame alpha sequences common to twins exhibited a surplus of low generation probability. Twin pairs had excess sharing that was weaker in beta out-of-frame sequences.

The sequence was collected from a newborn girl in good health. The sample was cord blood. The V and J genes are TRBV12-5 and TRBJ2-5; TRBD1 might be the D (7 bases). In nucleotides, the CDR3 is TGTGCTAGTGGTTTGAGCAGGGGGGTTTCGGAGACCCAGTACTTC. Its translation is CASGLSRGVSETQYF.